Listed here are 20 T cell receptor beta chains from one sample, sequenced in a study of long-term antiretroviral therapy in people with HIV. The assay used was immunoSEQ (version v3.0), run at survey level. Generated by immunoSEQ multiplex PCR, the TCRdb table keeps only in-frame clones and is missing some. This sample carries 25,000 to 35,000 clones, roughly 97% of them seen once, and the ten largest clones take 2.9%. The specimen was unsorted PBMCs, collected 6.9 years after starting antiretroviral therapy. These receptors were taken from a man aged 30 to 39 with HIV.

The chain combines TRBV6-5 with TRBJ1-2; TRBD1 is a possible D gene (6 bases). The CDR3 length is 15 residues. The germline V gene has CDR1 MNHEY and CDR2 SVGAGI. The V end lost 4 bases, the J end lost 7 bases, and 19 bases lay between the germline ends. CDR3 residues: CASSSAGVRLFGYTF. As DNA, the CDR3 is TGTGCCAGCAGTTCAGCAGGGGTTCGGCTATTTGGCTACACCTTC.

The rearrangement links TRBV5-4 to TRBJ1-6; D unclear. Trimming took off 4 bases at V and 10 bases at J, with 18 bases between the two ends. The germline gives CDR1 SGHNT, CDR2 YYREEE (reference sequence). This CDR3 region has 15 residues. The DNA for the CDR3 is TGTGCCAGCAGCACCGAATCAGGTTCAGGATCACCCCTCCACTTT. Its protein product is CASSTESGSGSPLHF.

The V and J genes are TRBV28 and TRBJ1-1; 8 bases match TRBD1. Germline V gene data show CDR1 as MDHEN and CDR2 as SYDVKM. The V gene end was trimmed by 6 bases and the J gene end by 0 bases; junction bases not matched to a gene: 6. The CDR3 contains 15 residues. CDR3 protein: CASRPPGQVNTEAFF. CDR3 nucleotides: TGTGCCAGCAGACCCCCGGGACAGGTGAACACTGAAGCTTTCTTT.

This clone was observed a few times. The CDR3 region is CASSSLTGVGNSPLHF. CDR3 DNA: TGTGCCAGCAGTTCATTGACAGGGGTGGGTAATTCACCCCTCCACTTT. V usage is TRBV7-6 and J usage is TRBJ1-6; TRBD1 aligns across 8 bases. CDR1 SGHVS and CDR2 FNYEAQ come from the germline V gene. With 6 bases clipped from V and 6 bases from J, the junction kept 10 bases outside the gene matches. The CDR3 sequence is 16 residues long.

This chain uses TRBV25-1 with TRBJ2-3, with TRBD2 matching over 9 bases. The length of the CDR3 is 16 residues. Germline V lookup: CDR1 MGHDK, CDR2 SYGVNS. V lost 4 bases, J lost 2 bases, and 7 bases stayed unmatched. The CDR3 DNA is TGTGCCAGCAGTGCCCCCGAGCGGGGGGTCACAGATACGCAGTATTTT. It translates to CASSAPERGVTDTQYF.

The chain has TRBV7-9 and TRBJ1-4; possible D gene TRBD1, 6 bases. Germline CDR1 SEHNR, CDR2 FQNEAQ (reference sequence). The CDR3 loop spans 14 amino acids. V shed 5 bases and J shed 9 bases, with 16 bases lying between them. The CDR3 is CASSKLEQGQKLFF. For the CDR3, the DNA is TGTGCCAGCAGCAAACTCGAACAGGGACAAAAACTGTTTTTT. The variable domain in full, completed from reference TRBV7-9 and TRBJ1-4, reads DTGVSQNPRHKITKRGQNVTFRCDPISEHNRLYWYRQTLGQGPEFLTYFQNEAQLEKSRLLSDRFSAERPKGSFSTLEIQRTEQGDSAMYLCASSKLEQGQKLFFGSGTQLSVL.

The chain has TRBV27 and TRBJ2-3; D gene unclear. Trimming took 4 bases from V and 0 from J, leaving 8 bases between them. This CDR3 comprises 14 residues. CDR1 MNHEY and CDR2 SMNVEV come from the germline V gene (reference sequence). For the CDR3, the DNA is TGTGCCAGCAGTTCGCCCCCTAGCACAGATACGCAGTATTTT. Its protein is CASSSPPSTDTQYF.

The chain uses TRBV2 and TRBJ2-7; D might be TRBD1 (5 bases). V dropped 4 bases and J dropped 6 bases, with 19 bases sitting between them. This CDR3 spans 15 amino acids. Germline V lookup: CDR1 SNHLY, CDR2 FYNNEI. The CDR3 reads CASSGTGLGRGEQYF. The CDR3 nucleotides read TGTGCCAGCAGTGGAACTGGGCTAGGAAGGGGCGAGCAGTACTTC.

The chain couples TRBV27 to TRBJ1-5; D unclear. The germline V gene has CDR1 MNHEY and CDR2 SMNVEV (reference sequence). Deletions cut 5 bases from V and 7 bases from J, with 24 bases between. The CDR3 contains 17 residues. The CDR3 bases are TGTGCCAGCAGTCCAGAGGGCGGCAAAGCCCAGGTCCAGCCCCAGCATTTT. Translated, it gives CASSPEGGKAQVQPQHF.

The rearrangement joins TRBV9 to TRBJ2-7; 10 nucleotides align to TRBD1. Germline assignment: CDR1 SGDLS and CDR2 YYNGEE. The CDR3 length is 15 residues. The ends lost 0 bases at V and 7 bases at J; junction bases unmatched: 7. The CDR3 bases are TGTGCCAGCAGCGTAGGGGGACAGGGGTTGGGGGAGCAGTACTTC. This translates into CASSVGGQGLGEQYF.

The chain joins TRBV19 to TRBJ2-1; D gene ambiguous. V was shortened by 11 bases and J by 8 bases, with 16 bases between the two germline ends. CDR1 is LNHDA, CDR2 SQIVND, per germline (reference sequence). This CDR3 spans 12 amino acids. CDR3 bases: TGTGCCTCGCACGGGCTGTCCCATGAGCAGTTCTTC. Protein product: CASHGLSHEQFF.

The CDR3 bases are TGTGCCAGCAGCTGGAGGACAGGCGGGAGGACTGAAGCTTTCTTT. This sequence encodes CASSWRTGGRTEAFF. The V call is TRBV13, the J call TRBJ1-1; 7 bases align to TRBD1. CDR3 length equals 15 residues. The junction had 10 bases not matched to a gene; V was cut back by 4 bases and J by 5 bases. CDR1 PRHDT and CDR2 FYEKMQ come from the germline V gene (reference sequence).

The DNA for the CDR3 is TGCGCCAGCAGCTTGGAGGGGAGTTCCTACGAGCAGTACTTC. Protein product: CASSLEGSSYEQYF. The rearrangement uses TRBV5-1 and TRBJ2-7; D could derive from TRBD1 or TRBD2 (5 bases each). The length of the CDR3 is 14 residues. Trimming took 0 bases from V and 1 from J, leaving 8 bases between them. Looked up from germline, CDR1 is SGHRS and CDR2 is YFSETQ.

This chain links TRBV5-1 with TRBJ1-1; unclear D gene. The germline CDR1 and CDR2 sequences are SGHRS and YFSETQ. V was trimmed by 2 bases and J by 3 bases, leaving 20 bases between them. The CDR3 is 17 amino acids. In DNA form, the CDR3 reads TGCGCCAGCAGCTTATCTCGTAAGGGAGGAAGGGACACTGAAGCTTTCTTT. Translating gives CASSLSRKGGRDTEAFF.

This clone was counted once. This chain uses TRBV5-5 with TRBJ1-3; D gene unclear. The CDR3 spans 13 residues. Per the germline V gene, CDR1 is SGHKS and CDR2 is YYEKEE (reference sequence). The V gene lost 0 bases and the J gene lost 4 bases, with 5 bases spanning the gap. CDR3 in amino acids: CASSLGGGNTIYF. The CDR3 coding sequence is TGTGCCAGCAGCTTGGGCGGCGGAAACACCATATATTTT.

The V and J genes are TRBV9 and TRBJ1-3; the D is unclear. The length of the CDR3 is 16 residues. Germline V CDR1 and CDR2: SGDLS, YYNGEE. V lost 2 bases and J lost 2, with 14 bases in between. The CDR3 nucleotides are TGTGCCAGCAGCGTGACGTCGGGTTCGGCTGGAAACACCATATATTTT. Its protein is CASSVTSGSAGNTIYF.

The V gene is TRBV27, the J gene TRBJ2-7; no clear D gene. V was trimmed by 2 bases and J by 0 bases, leaving 5 bases between them. The CDR3 length is 13 residues. The germline CDR1 and CDR2 sequences are MNHEY and SMNVEV (reference sequence). DNA of the CDR3: TGTGCCAGCAGTTTAGCGGCCTCCTACGAGCAGTACTTC. Its translation: CASSLAASYEQYF.

The chain uses TRBV2 and TRBJ2-2, with 8 bases lining up with TRBD2. The CDR3 extends over 15 amino acids. The germline gives CDR1 SNHLY, CDR2 FYNNEI. V gave up 7 bases and J gave up 4 bases; unmatched junction bases: 8. DNA for the CDR3: TGTGCCAGCAAGAGGGGGACTAGGTCCACCGGGGAGCTGTTTTTT. Its translation: CASKRGTRSTGELFF. The full variable domain, its missing parts supplied by reference TRBV2 and TRBJ2-2, is EPEVTQTPSHQVTQMGQEVILRCVPISNHLYFYWYRQILGQKVEFLVSFYNNEISEKSEIFDDQFSVERPDGSNFTLKIRSTKLEDSAMYFCASKRGTRSTGELFFGEGSRLTVL.

The chain is built from TRBV7-2 and TRBJ2-1, with 7 nucleotides matching TRBD2. CDR3 length: 15 amino acids. V dropped 4 bases and J dropped 3; count of bases not matched to a gene: 6. CDR1 is SGHTA and CDR2 is FQGNSA in the germline V gene. This CDR3 reads CASSSGLDGYNEQFF. The CDR3 DNA reads TGTGCCAGCAGCTCAGGACTAGATGGCTACAATGAGCAGTTCTTC.

CDR3 sequence: CASSQEGQGNEKLFF. For the CDR3, the DNA is TGCGCCAGCAGCCAAGAAGGACAGGGAAATGAAAAACTGTTTTTT. V gene TRBV4-3 combines with J gene TRBJ1-4, with 8 bases identical to TRBD1. Germline CDR1 is LGHNA and CDR2 is YSLEER. The CDR3 loop spans 15 amino acids. J lost 5 bases, V lost 0 bases, and 2 bases had no gene match.